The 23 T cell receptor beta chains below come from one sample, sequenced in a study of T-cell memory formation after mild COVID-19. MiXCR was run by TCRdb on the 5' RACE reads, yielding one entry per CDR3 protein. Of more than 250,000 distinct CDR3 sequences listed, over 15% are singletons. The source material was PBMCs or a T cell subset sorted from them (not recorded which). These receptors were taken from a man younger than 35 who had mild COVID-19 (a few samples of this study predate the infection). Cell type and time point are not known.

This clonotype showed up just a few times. The CDR3 DNA follows: TGCGCCAGCAGCCATACCCTAACGACCGGTCAGCCCCAGCATTTT. Its protein is CASSHTLTTGQPQHF. This sequence joins TRBV4-3 and TRBJ1-5; D is uncertain. The CDR3 spans 15 residues. The V end lost 3 bases, the J end lost 6 bases, and 15 bases lay between the germline ends. CDR1 is LGHNA, CDR2 YSLEER, per germline.

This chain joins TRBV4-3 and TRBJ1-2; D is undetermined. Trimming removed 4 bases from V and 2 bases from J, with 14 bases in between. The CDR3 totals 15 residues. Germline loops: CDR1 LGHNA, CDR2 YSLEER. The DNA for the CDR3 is TGCGCCAGCAGCCCATCACCGTATTGGAACTATGGCTACACCTTC. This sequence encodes CASSPSPYWNYGYTF.

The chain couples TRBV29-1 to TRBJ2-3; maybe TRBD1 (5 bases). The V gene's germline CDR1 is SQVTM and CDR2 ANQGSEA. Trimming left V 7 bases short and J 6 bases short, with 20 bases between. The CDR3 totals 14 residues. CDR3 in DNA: TGCAGCGCCGGAGAGGACACAGGCAAGGATACGCAGTATTTT. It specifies CSAGEDTGKDTQYF.

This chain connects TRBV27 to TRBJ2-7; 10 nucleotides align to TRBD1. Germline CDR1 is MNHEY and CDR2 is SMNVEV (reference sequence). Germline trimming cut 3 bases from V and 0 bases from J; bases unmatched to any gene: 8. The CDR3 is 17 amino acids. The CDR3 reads CASSFLGTGENSYEQYF. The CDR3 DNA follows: TGTGCCAGCAGTTTCTTAGGGACAGGGGAGAACTCCTACGAGCAGTACTTC.

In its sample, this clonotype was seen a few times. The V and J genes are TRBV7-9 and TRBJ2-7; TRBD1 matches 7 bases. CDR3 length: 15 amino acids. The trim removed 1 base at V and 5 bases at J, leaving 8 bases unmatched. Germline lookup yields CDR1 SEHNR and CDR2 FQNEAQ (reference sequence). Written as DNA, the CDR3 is TGTGCCAGCAGCTTAGAGGGGGCGATCCCCCACGAGCAGTACGTC. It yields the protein CASSLEGAIPHEQYV.

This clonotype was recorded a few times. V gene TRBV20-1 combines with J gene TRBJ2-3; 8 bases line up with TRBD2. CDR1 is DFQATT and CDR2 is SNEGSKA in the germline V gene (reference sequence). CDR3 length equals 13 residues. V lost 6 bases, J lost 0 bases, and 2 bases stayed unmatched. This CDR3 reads CSALAGSTDTQYF. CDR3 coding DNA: TGCAGTGCCCTAGCGGGCAGCACAGATACGCAGTATTTT.

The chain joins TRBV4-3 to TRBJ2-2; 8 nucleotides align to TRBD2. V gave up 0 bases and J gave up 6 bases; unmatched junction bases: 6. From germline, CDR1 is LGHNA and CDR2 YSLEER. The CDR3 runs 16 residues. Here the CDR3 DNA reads TGCGCCAGCAGCCAAGATATAACGGGGGGGCCCGGGGAGCTGTTTTTT. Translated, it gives CASSQDITGGPGELFF.

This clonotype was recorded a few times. The CDR3 nucleotides are TGTGCCAGCAGTCACGGGACAGACCAAGAGACCCAGTACTTC. It translates to CASSHGTDQETQYF. The rearrangement joins TRBV6-6 to TRBJ2-5, with TRBD1 identical over 7 bases. V shed 5 bases, J shed 0 bases, and the junction held 3 bases outside the gene matches. CDR3 length: 14 residues. The V gene's germline CDR1 is MNHNY and CDR2 SVGAGI (reference sequence).

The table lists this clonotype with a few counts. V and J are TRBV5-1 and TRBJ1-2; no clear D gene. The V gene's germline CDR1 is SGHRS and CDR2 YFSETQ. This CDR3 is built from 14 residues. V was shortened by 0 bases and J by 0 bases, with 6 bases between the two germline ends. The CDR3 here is CASSLDPANYGYTF. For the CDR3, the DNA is TGCGCCAGCAGCTTGGATCCAGCTAACTATGGCTACACCTTC.

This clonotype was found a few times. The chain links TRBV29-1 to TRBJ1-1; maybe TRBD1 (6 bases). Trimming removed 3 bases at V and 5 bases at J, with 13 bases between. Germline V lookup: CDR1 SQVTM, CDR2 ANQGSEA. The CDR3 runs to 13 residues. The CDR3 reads CSVDRTVGTEAFF. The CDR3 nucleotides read TGCAGCGTTGATAGGACAGTGGGGACTGAAGCTTTCTTT.

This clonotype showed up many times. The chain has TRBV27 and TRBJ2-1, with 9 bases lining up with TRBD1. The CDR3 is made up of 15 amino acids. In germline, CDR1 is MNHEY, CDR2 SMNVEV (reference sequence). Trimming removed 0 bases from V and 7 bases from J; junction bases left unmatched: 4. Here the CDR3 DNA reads TGTGCCAGCAGTTTATCGGACAGGGGACTAAATGAGCAGTTCTTC. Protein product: CASSLSDRGLNEQFF.

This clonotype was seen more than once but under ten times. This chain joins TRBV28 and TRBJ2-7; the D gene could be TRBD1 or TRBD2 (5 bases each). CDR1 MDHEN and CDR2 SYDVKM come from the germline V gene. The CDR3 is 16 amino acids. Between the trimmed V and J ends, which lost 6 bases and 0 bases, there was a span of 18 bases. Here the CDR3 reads CASSSPGTRTSYEQYF. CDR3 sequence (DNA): TGTGCCAGCAGCTCTCCCGGGACCCGGACCTCCTACGAGCAGTACTTC.

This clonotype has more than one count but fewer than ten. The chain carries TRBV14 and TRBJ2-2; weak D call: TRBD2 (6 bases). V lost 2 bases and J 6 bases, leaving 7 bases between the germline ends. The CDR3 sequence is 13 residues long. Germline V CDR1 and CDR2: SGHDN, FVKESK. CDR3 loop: CASSQRLAGELFF. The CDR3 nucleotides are TGTGCCAGCAGCCAAAGACTAGCCGGGGAGCTGTTTTTT.

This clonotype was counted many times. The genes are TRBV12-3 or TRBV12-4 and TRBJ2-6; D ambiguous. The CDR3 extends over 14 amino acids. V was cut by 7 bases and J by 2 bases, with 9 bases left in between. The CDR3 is CASTKTPGANVLTF. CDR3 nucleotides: TGTGCCAGCACCAAGACCCCTGGGGCCAACGTCCTGACTTTC.

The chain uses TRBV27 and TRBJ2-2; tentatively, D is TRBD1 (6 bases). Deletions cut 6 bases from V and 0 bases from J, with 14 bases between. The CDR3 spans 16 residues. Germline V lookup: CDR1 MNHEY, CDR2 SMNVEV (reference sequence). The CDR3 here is CASSPRTAPNTGELFF. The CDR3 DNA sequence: TGTGCCAGCAGCCCCCGGACAGCTCCGAACACCGGGGAGCTGTTTTTT.

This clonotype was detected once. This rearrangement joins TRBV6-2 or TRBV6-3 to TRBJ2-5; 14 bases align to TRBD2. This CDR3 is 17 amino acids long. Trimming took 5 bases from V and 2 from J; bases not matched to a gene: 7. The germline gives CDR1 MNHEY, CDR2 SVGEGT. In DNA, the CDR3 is TGTGCCAGCAGTCCCAGACTAGCGGGGGGGATTCAAGAGACCCAGTACTTC. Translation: CASSPRLAGGIQETQYF.

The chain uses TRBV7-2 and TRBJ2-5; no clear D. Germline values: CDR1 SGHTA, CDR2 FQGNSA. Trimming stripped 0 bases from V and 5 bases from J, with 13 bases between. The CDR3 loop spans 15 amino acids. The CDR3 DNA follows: TGTGCCAGCAGCTTAGCCCGCGTTCGATCCGAGACCCAGTACTTC. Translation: CASSLARVRSETQYF.

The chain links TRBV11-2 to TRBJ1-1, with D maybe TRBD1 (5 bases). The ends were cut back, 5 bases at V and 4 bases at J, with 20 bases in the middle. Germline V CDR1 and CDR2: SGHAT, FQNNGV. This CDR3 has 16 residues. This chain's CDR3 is CASSPLPRGRGTEAFF. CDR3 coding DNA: TGTGCCAGCAGCCCACTGCCCCGGGGGAGAGGCACTGAAGCTTTCTTT.

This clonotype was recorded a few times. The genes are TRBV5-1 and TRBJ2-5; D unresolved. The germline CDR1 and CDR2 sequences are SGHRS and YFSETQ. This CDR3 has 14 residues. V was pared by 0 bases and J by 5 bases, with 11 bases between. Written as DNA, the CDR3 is TGCGCCAGCAGCTTGGAGGTGGGTCGGGAGACCCAGTACTTC. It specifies CASSLEVGRETQYF.

The CDR3 spells CASSRRENYGYTF. The CDR3 bases are TGTGCCAGCAGTCGACGAGAGAACTATGGCTACACCTTC. The genes are TRBV12-3 or TRBV12-4 and TRBJ1-2; D is unclear. Trimming removed 5 bases at V and 2 bases at J, with 9 bases between. The CDR3 totals 13 residues.

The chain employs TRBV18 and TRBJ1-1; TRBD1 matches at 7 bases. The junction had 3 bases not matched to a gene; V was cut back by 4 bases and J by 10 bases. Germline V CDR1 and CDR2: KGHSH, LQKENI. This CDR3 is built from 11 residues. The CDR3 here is CASSRQGGAFF. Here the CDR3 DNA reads TGTGCCAGCTCACGACAGGGAGGAGCTTTCTTT.

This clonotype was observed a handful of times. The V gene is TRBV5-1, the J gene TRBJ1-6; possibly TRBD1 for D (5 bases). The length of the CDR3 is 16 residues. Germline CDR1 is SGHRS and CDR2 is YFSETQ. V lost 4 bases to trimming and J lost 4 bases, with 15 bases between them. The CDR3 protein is CASSPGTGRYNSPLHF. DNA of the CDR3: TGCGCCAGCAGCCCCGGGACGGGTCGATATAATTCACCCCTCCACTTT.

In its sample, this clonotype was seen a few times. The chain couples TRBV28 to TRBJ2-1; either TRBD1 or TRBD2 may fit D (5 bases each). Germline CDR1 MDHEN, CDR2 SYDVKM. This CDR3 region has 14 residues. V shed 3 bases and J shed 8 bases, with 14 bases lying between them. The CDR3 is CASSFAGDGDEQFF. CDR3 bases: TGTGCCAGCAGTTTTGCTGGGGACGGGGATGAGCAGTTCTTC.